This T cell receptor beta chain was sequenced during a study of control samples from healthy donors and cancer patients. The CDR3 has 15 amino acids. The germline V gene has CDR1 SGHRS and CDR2 YFSETQ. Between the trimmed V and J ends, which lost 0 bases and 3 bases, there was a span of 9 bases. Some clones are missing from TCRdb's copy, which holds only in-frame ones; the method was immunoSEQ multiplex PCR. This sample has 150,000 to 200,000 clones, with around 89% found just once. Sequencing was carried out using blood. The chain recombines TRBV5-1 with TRBJ2-2; D is unclear. The clonotype originates from a woman aged 45-60 years in good health. This CDR3 reads CASSLARSDTGELFF. CDR3 in DNA: TGCGCCAGCAGCTTGGCTAGGAGTGACACCGGGGAGCTGTTTTTT.